One sample yielded the 9 T cell receptor beta chains listed below, sequenced in a study of naive and memory T cell subsets. Two oligonucleotides, mixed equimolar, formed the beta constant-region primer covering TRBC1 and TRBC2. MiXCR, applied by TCRdb to the UMI-ligation and nested PCR reads, yields one record per CDR3 protein. In the table there are 84,000 or so distinct CDR3 sequences, more than 6.5% of which are singletons. The sequenced sample consisted of central memory CD4+ T cells from blood. Every receptor here comes from a human donor in good health.

V gene TRBV20-1 combines with J gene TRBJ1-2, with TRBD1 identical over 7 bases. This CDR3 has 12 amino acids. From germline, CDR1 is DFQATT and CDR2 SNEGSKA (reference sequence). The ends lost 1 base at V and 4 bases at J; junction bases unmatched: 0. The CDR3 reads CSARAGGYGYTF. CDR3 nucleotide sequence: TGCAGTGCTAGAGCAGGGGGCTATGGCTACACCTTC.

This clonotype was recorded many times. The J gene is TRBJ1-2, the V gene TRBV10-3, with D tentatively TRBD1 (6 bases). The CDR3 runs 15 residues. CDR1 and CDR2 from the germline V gene are ENHRY and SYGVKD. V was pared by 3 bases and J by 3 bases, with 14 bases between. The CDR3 here is CAISDGAGEDYGYTF. Written as DNA, the CDR3 is TGTGCCATCAGTGACGGGGCAGGGGAAGACTATGGCTACACCTTC.

This clonotype was found many times. The rearrangement links TRBV3-1 to TRBJ1-1, with D hard to call. The CDR3 has 12 residues. Germline V gene sequence: CDR1 LGHDT, CDR2 YNNKEL (reference sequence). Trimming stripped 0 bases from V and 7 bases from J, with 6 bases between. The chain's CDR3 is CASSQEESEAFF. The CDR3 nucleotides are TGTGCCAGCAGCCAAGAAGAGAGTGAAGCTTTCTTT.

This clonotype was recorded at least ten times. The rearrangement joins TRBV20-1 to TRBJ1-6; no definite D call. V gave up 3 bases and J gave up 8 bases, with 14 bases separating them. The germline V gene encodes CDR1 DFQATT and CDR2 SNEGSKA (reference sequence). The CDR3 covers 14 residues. Written as DNA, the CDR3 is TGCAGTGCTAGCCCTCGTGTTGGTGATTCACCCCTCCACTTT. This sequence encodes CSASPRVGDSPLHF.

This clonotype appeared a few times. The chain links TRBV20-1 to TRBJ1-3; D uncertain. CDR1 DFQATT and CDR2 SNEGSKA come from the germline V gene (reference sequence). The CDR3 is made up of 14 amino acids. V lost 0 bases and J 0 bases, leaving 6 bases between the germline ends. The CDR3 coding sequence is TGCAGTGCTAGAGATAGGCACTCTGGAAACACCATATATTTT. As protein: CSARDRHSGNTIYF.

This clonotype was recorded at least ten times. The rearrangement joins TRBV15 to TRBJ2-2; unclear D gene. V was cut by 8 bases and J by 8 bases, with 15 bases left in between. Germline CDR1 reads LNHNV; CDR2 reads YYDKDF (reference sequence). There are 13 residues in the CDR3. CDR3 residues: CATQFGPAGELFF. As DNA, the CDR3 is TGTGCCACCCAGTTTGGACCTGCGGGGGAGCTGTTTTTT.

Only a few counts were recorded for this clonotype. The chain has TRBV5-1 and TRBJ2-5; TRBD2 agrees at 11 bases. V dropped 7 bases and J dropped 3; count of bases not matched to a gene: 8. This CDR3 contains 15 residues. Germline V CDR1 and CDR2: SGHRS, YFSETQ. CDR3 loop: CASGRLAGREETQYF. The CDR3 DNA reads as TGCGCCAGCGGAAGACTAGCGGGAAGGGAAGAGACCCAGTACTTC.

This clonotype was recorded many times. The chain has TRBV7-2 and TRBJ2-4, with 8 nucleotides matching TRBD1. V lost 5 bases, J lost 1 base, and 10 bases stayed unmatched. The CDR3 runs to 17 residues. CDR1 SGHTA and CDR2 FQGNSA come from the germline V gene. Here the CDR3 reads CASSARTGSGAKNIQYF. The CDR3 DNA reads TGTGCCAGCAGCGCGCGGACAGGGTCGGGGGCCAAAAACATTCAGTACTTC. The whole variable domain, filled in from reference TRBV7-2 and TRBJ2-4, reads GAGVSQSPSNKVTEKGKDVELRCDPISGHTALYWYRQSLGQGLEFLIYFQGNSAPDKSGLPSDRFSAERTGGSVSTLTIQRTQQEDSAVYLCASSARTGSGAKNIQYFGAGTRLSVL.

This clonotype turned up a few times. The chain carries TRBV30 and TRBJ1-2; D is unclear. The CDR3 is 13 amino acids. Trimming shortened V by 0 bases and J by 8 bases, and 13 bases separated the two germline ends. The germline V gene has CDR1 GTSNPN and CDR2 SVGIG (reference sequence). CDR3 protein: CAWSVREGDGYTF. For the CDR3, the DNA is TGTGCCTGGAGTGTACGAGAGGGTGACGGCTACACCTTC.